This TCR beta chain was captured in a study of cytomegalovirus exposure and HLA in healthy donors. Notes on the study in general: The majority of CMV-associated TCR beta chains were reported as apparently HLA-restricted in a later analysis. According to a later analysis, donors in an Asian-associated ancestry cluster reportedly had fewer N-insertions than the approximately 620-donor mean.

A multiplex PCR was run with 60 Vbeta primers and 13 Jbeta primers. The table came from immunoSEQ multiplex PCR; TCRdb's copy has only in-frame clones and leaves some out. There are about 150,000 clones in the sample; approximately 80% occur only once, and roughly 12% lies in the top ten. Germline V CDR1 and CDR2: SGHTA, FQGNSA. This CDR3 is 14 amino acids long. This clone was recorded only once. Its antigen is not identified. This rearrangement joins TRBV7-2 to TRBJ2-5, with TRBD2 identical over 11 bases. TRBJ2-7 matches the DNA end more closely, so the J call is doubtful. The clonotype originates from a man aged 30-40 years in good health and CMV-seropositive. Sequenced sample: PBMCs. The CDR3 loop reads CASSLGTSGLEQYF. The CDR3 nucleotides are TGTGCCAGCAGCTTAGGGACTAGCGGGCTCGAGCAGTACTTC.